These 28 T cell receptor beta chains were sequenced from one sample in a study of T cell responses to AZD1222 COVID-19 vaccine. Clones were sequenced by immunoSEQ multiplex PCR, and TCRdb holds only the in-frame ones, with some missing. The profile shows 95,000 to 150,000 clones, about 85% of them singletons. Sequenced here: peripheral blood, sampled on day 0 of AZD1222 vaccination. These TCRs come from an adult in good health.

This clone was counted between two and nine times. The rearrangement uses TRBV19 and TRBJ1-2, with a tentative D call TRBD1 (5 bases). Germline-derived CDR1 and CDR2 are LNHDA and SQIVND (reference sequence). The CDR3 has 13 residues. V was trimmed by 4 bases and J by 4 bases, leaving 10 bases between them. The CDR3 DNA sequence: TGTGCCAGTAGTAGGGGACGGTCCTATGGCTACACCTTC. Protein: CASSRGRSYGYTF.

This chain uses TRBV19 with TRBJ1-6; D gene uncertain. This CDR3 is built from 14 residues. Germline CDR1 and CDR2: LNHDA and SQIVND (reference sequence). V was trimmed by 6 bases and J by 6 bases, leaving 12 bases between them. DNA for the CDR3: TGTGCCAGTAGGGCACGGTATGGTAATTCACCCCTCCACTTT. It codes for CASRARYGNSPLHF.

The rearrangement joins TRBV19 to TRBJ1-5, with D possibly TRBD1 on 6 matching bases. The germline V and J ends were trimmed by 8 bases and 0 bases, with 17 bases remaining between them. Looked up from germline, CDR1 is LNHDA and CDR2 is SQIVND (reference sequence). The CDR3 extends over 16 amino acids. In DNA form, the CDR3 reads TGTGCCAGTGGAAAAGGGACATATGGTAGCAATCAGCCCCAGCATTTT. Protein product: CASGKGTYGSNQPQHF.

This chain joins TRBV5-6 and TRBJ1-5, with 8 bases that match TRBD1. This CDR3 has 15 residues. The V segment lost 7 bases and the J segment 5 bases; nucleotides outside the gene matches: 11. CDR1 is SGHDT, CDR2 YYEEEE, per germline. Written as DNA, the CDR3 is TGTGCCAGCTCCCGACAGGGGAGGAAGGATCAGCCCCAGCATTTT. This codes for CASSRQGRKDQPQHF.

Written as DNA, the CDR3 is TGTGCCAGCAGCGCCGGCCCCTACGAGCAGTACTTC. It encodes CASSAGPYEQYF. The rearrangement joins TRBV7-2 to TRBJ2-7; D is undetermined. Germline V lookup: CDR1 SGHTA, CDR2 FQGNSA. The CDR3 covers 12 residues. V dropped 5 bases and J dropped 2 bases, with 7 bases sitting between them.

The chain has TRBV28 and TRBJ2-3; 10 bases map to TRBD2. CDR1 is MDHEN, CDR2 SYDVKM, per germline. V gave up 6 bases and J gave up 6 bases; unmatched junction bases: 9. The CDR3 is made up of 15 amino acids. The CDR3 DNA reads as TGTGCCAGCAGGAAGCGGGGGGGCCGTATTGATACGCAGTATTTT. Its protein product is CASRKRGGRIDTQYF.

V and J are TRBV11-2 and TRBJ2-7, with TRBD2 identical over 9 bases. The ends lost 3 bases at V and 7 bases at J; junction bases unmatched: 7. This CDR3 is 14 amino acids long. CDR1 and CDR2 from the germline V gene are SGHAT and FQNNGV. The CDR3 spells CASSFGTSMGEQYF. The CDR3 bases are TGTGCCAGCAGCTTTGGGACTAGCATGGGTGAGCAGTACTTC.

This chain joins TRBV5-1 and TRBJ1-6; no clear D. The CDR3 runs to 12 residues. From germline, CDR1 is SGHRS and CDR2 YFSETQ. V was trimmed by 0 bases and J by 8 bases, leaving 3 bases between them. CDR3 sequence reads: CASSLGYSPLHF. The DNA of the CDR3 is TGCGCCAGCAGCTTGGGGTATTCACCCCTCCACTTT. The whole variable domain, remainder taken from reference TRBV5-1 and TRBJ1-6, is KAGVTQTPRYLIKTRGQQVTLSCSPISGHRSVSWYQQTPGQGLQFLFEYFSETQRNKGNFPGRFSGRQFSNSRSEMNVSTLELGDSALYLCASSLGYSPLHFGNGTRLTVT.

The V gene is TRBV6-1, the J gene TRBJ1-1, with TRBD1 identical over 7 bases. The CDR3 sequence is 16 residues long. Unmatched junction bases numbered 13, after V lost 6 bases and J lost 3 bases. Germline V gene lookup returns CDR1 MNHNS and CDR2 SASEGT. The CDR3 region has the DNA TGTGCCAGCAGGGAACAACAACCGACAGGGTACACTGAAGCTTTCTTT. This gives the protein CASREQQPTGYTEAFF.

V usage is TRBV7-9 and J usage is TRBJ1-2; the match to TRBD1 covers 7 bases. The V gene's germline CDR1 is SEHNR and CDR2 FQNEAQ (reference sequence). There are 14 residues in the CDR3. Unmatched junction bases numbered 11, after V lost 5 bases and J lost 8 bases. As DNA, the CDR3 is TGTGCCAGCAGCCGTACAGAGGGGGCGACAGGCTACACCTTC. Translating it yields CASSRTEGATGYTF.

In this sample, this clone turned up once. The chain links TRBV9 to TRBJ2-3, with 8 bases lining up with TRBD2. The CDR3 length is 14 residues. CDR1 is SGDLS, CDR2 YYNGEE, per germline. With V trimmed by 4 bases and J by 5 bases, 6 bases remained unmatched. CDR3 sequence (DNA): TGTGCCAGCAGCTGGCGGGGGGCCGAAGATACGCAGTATTTT. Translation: CASSWRGAEDTQYF.

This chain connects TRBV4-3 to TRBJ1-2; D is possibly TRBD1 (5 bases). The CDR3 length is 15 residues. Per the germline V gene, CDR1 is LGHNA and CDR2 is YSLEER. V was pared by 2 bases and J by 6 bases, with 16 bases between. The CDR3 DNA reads TGCGCCAGCAGCCAAAGAGTCCAGGGAAGTCATGGCTACACCTTC. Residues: CASSQRVQGSHGYTF.

CDR3: CASRNRTKRLGSSYNEQFF. CDR3 coding DNA: TGTGCCAGCAGGAACCGAACAAAAAGACTAGGTAGCTCCTACAATGAGCAGTTCTTC. This sequence joins TRBV5-4 and TRBJ2-1; tentative D call: TRBD2 (6 bases). V gave up 5 bases and J gave up 0 bases, with 24 bases separating them. Germline-derived CDR1 and CDR2 are SGHNT and YYREEE (reference sequence). The CDR3 is made up of 19 amino acids.

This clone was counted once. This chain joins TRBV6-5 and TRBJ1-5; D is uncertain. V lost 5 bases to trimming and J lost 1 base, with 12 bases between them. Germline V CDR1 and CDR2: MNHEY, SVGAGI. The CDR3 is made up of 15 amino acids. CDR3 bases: TGTGCCAGCAGTACCCCGGGCAGGAGCAATCAGCCCCAGCATTTT. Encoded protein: CASSTPGRSNQPQHF.

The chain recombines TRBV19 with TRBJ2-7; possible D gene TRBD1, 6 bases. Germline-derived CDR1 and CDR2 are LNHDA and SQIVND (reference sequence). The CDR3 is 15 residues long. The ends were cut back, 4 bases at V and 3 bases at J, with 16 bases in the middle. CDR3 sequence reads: CASSTRRQAGYEQYF. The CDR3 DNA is TGTGCCAGTAGTACTCGGCGACAGGCCGGCTACGAGCAGTACTTC.

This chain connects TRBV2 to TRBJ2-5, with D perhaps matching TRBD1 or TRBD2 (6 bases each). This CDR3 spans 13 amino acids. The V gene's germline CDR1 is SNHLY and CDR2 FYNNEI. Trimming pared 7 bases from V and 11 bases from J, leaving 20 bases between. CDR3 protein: CASKGGRDGSQYF. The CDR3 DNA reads TGTGCCAGCAAGGGGGGCCGGGATGGTTCTCAGTACTTC.

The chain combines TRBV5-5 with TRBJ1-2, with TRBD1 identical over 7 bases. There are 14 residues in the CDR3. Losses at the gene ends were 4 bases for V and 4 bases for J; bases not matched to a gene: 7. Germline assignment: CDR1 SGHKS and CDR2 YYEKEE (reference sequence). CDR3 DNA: TGTGCCAGCAGCGGACCGGGACAGCTCTATGGCTACACCTTC. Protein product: CASSGPGQLYGYTF.

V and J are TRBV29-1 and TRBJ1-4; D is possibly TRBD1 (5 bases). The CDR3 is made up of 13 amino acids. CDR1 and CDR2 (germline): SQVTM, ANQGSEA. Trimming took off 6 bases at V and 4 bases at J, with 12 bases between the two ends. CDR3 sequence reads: CSVRGGSNEKLFF. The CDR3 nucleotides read TGCAGCGTACGGGGCGGGAGTAATGAAAAACTGTTTTTT.

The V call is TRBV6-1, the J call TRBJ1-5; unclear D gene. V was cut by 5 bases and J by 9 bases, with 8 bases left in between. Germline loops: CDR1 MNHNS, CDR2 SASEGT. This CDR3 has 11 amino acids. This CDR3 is CASSSYGPQHF. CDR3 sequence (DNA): TGTGCCAGCAGTTCCTATGGGCCCCAGCATTTT.

CDR3 amino acids: CASSGQTLGEKLFF. DNA for the CDR3: TGTGCCAGCAGTGGGCAGACCCTTGGGGAAAAACTGTTTTTT. The chain combines TRBV2 with TRBJ1-4; unclear D gene. This CDR3 spans 14 amino acids. In germline, CDR1 is SNHLY, CDR2 FYNNEI. The V end lost 4 bases, the J end lost 8 bases, and 14 bases lay between the germline ends.

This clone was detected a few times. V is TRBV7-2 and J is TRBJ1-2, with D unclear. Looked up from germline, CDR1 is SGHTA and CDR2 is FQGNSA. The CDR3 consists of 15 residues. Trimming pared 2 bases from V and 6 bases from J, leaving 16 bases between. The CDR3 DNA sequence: TGTGCCAGCAGCTTATCAAGGCCCGCTCTCAATGGCTACACCTTC. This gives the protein CASSLSRPALNGYTF.

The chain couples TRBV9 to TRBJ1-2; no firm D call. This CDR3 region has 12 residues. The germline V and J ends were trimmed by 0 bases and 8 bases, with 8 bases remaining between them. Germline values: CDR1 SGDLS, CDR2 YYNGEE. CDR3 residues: CASSVAAGGYTF. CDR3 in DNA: TGTGCCAGCAGCGTAGCGGCTGGGGGCTACACCTTC.

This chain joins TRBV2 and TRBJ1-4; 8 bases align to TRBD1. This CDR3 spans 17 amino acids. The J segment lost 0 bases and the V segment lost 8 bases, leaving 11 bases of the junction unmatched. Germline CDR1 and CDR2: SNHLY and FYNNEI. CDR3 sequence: CASGRTGNKTTNEKLFF. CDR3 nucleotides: TGTGCCAGCGGGAGGACAGGGAACAAAACAACTAATGAAAAACTGTTTTTT. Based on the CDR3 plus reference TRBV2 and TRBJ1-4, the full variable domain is EPEVTQTPSHQVTQMGQEVILRCVPISNHLYFYWYRQILGQKVEFLVSFYNNEISEKSEIFDDQFSVERPDGSNFTLKIRSTKLEDSAMYFCASGRTGNKTTNEKLFFGSGTQLSVL.

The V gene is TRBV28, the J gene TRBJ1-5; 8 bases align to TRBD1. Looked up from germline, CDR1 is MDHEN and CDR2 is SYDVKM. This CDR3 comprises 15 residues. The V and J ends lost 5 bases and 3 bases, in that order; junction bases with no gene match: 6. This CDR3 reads CASSAMDRDNQPQHF. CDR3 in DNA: TGTGCCAGCAGTGCGATGGACAGGGACAATCAGCCCCAGCATTTT.

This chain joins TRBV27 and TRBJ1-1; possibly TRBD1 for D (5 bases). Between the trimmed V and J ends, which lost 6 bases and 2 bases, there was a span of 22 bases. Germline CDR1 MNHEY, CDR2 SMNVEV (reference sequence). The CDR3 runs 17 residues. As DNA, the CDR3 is TGTGCCAGCAGCCCTAGCTTCCGGGACCCACGCAACACTGAAGCTTTCTTT. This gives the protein CASSPSFRDPRNTEAFF.

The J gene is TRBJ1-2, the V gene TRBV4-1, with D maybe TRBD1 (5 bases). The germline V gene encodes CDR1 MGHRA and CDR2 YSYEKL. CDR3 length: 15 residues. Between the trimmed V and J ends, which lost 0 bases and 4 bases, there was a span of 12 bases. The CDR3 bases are TGCGCCAGCAGCCAAGAAGCAGGGTTAGGCTATGGCTACACCTTC. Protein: CASSQEAGLGYGYTF.

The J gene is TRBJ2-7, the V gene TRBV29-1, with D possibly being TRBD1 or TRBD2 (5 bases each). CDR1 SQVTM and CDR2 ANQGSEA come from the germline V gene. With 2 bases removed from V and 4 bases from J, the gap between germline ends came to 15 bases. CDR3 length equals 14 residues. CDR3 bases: TGCAGCGTTGAAAGGGGAGTGGTTCCTTACGAGCAGTACTTC. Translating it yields CSVERGVVPYEQYF.

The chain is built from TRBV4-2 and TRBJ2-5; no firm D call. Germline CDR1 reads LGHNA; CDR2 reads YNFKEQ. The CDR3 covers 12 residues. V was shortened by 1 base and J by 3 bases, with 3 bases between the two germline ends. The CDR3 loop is CASSQGEETQYF. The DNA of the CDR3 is TGTGCCAGCAGCCAAGGGGAAGAGACCCAGTACTTC.